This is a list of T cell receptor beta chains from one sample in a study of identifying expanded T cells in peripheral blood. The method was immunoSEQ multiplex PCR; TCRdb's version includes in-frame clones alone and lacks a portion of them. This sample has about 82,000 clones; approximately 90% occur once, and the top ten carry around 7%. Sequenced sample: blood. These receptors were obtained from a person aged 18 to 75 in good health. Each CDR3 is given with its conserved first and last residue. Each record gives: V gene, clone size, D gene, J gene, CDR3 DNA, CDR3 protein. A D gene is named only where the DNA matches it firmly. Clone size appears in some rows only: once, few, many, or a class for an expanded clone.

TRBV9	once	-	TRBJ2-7	TGTGCCAGCAGCGTAGAAGCGGGCCTCTCCTACGAGCAGTACTTC	CASSVEAGLSYEQYF
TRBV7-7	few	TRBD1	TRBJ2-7	TGTGCCAGCAGCTTAGGACAGGGGGACGAGCAGTACTTC	CASSLGQGDEQYF
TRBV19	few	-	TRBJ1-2	TGTGCCAGTAGTATACCAGGTATTAACTATGGCTACACCTTC	CASSIPGINYGYTF
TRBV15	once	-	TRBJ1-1	TGTGCCACCAGCGGAGGGACGACGGGACGGACTGAAGCTTTCTTT	CATSGGTTGRTEAFF
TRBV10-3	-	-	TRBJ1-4	TGTGCCATCAGTGCTGCGGTCGGGGACGGGTCCGCGTCAACTAATGAAAAACTGTTTTTT	CAISAAVGDGSASTNEKLFF
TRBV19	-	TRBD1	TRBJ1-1	TGTGCCAGTTCTCCCCTACAGGGGGAGGTGGACACTGAAGCTTTCTTT	CASSPLQGEVDTEAFF
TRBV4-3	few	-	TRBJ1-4	TGCGCCAGCAGCCCTGACTGGGCGGGGGGCGGAACTAATGAAAAACTGTTTTTT	CASSPDWAGGGTNEKLFF
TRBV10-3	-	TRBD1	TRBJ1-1	TGTGCCGCCAGACAGGGCCCTGAGTCCACTGAAGCTTTCTTT	CAARQGPESTEAFF
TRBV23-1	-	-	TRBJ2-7	TGCGCCAGCAGTCCGACAAACAGGAACCGCTTCGAGCAGTACTTC	CASSPTNRNRFEQYF
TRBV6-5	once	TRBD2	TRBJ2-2	TGTGCCAGCAGTTATAGCGGGGGGGCCGGCGGGGAGCTGTTTTTT	CASSYSGGAGGELFF
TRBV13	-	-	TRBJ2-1	TGTGCCAGCAGCCCCCGTAGGGCTGGCAATGAGCAGTTCTTC	CASSPRRAGNEQFF
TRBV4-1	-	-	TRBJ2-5	TGCGCCAGCAGCCAAGATGAAATCCAAGAGACCCAGTACTTC	CASSQDEIQETQYF
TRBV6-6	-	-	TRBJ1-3	TGTGCCAGCAGTTACTGGGGTGAGGAAAACACCATATATTTT	CASSYWGEENTIYF
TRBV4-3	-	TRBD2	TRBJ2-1	TGCGCCAGCAGCCAATGGACTAGCGGAGTGGAGCAGTTCTTC	CASSQWTSGVEQFF
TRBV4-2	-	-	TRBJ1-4	TGTGCCAGCAGCCAAGTGACTGGGCAGGGAAGTGAAAAACTGTTTTTT	CASSQVTGQGSEKLFF
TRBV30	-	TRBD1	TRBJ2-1	TGTGCCTGGAACAGGGGAGCACCCTACAATGAGCAGTTCTTC	CAWNRGAPYNEQFF
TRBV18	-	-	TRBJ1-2	TGTGCCAGCTCAATTCAGGGAACCTCGGCGGACTATGGCTACACCTTC	CASSIQGTSADYGYTF
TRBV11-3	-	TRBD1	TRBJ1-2	TGTGCCAGCAGCTTAAGACAGGGGGGAGAAGGCTACACCTTC	CASSLRQGGEGYTF
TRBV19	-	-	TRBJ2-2	TGTGCCAGTAGTATAGTAGGGGGGTTTAGGACCGGGGAGCTGTTTTTT	CASSIVGGFRTGELFF
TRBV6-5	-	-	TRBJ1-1	TGTGCCAGCAGCTTCGGACAGCTGAACACTGAAGCTTTCTTT	CASSFGQLNTEAFF
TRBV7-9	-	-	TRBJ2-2	TGTGCCACCAGAGGGGGGCAGGGGAGTGACACCGGGGAGCTGTTTTTT	CATRGGQGSDTGELFF
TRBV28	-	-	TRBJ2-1	TGTGCCAGCAGTTTGAGTTTTTGGGCGGGATCCTACAATGAGCAGTTCTTC	CASSLSFWAGSYNEQFF
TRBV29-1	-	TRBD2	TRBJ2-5	TGCAGCGCCGGGTGGGAGGGCCTGCAAGAGACCCAGTACTTC	CSAGWEGLQETQYF
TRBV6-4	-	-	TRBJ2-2	TGTGCCAGCAGTGACTCGAGGGGCGCGAACACCGGGGAGCTGTTTTTT	CASSDSRGANTGELFF
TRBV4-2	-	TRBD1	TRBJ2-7	TGTGCCAGCAGCCAAGATTTGGGACAGGGGGCGTACGAGCAGTACTTC	CASSQDLGQGAYEQYF
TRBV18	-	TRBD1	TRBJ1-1	TGTGCCAGCTCACCGGACCGGGACAGGGTGGAAGCTTTCTTT	CASSPDRDRVEAFF
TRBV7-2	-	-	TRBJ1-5	TGTGCCAGCAGCTTAAAGGGGCCAGGGACTAATCAGCCCCAGCATTTT	CASSLKGPGTNQPQHF
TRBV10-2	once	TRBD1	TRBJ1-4	TGCGCCAGCAGTGAGGACAGGGCCCCCACAACTAATGAAAAACTGTTTTTT	CASSEDRAPTTNEKLFF
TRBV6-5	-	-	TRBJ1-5	TGTGCCAGCAGTCCGCGGTGGGATAGCAATCAGCCCCAGCATTTT	CASSPRWDSNQPQHF
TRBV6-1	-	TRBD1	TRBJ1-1	TGTGCCAGCATTACAGGGGGCTACACTGAAGCTTTCTTT	CASITGGYTEAFF
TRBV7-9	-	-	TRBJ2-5	TGTGCCAGCACCTTGTCCGTCGGAGAGACCCAGTACTTC	CASTLSVGETQYF
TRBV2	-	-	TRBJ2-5	TGTGCCAGAGGGTCGGGCGGGCAAGAGACCCAGTACTTC	CARGSGGQETQYF
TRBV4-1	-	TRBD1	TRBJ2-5	TGCGCCAGCAGCCAATCGGACAGGGGGCGGGAGACCCAGTACTTC	CASSQSDRGRETQYF
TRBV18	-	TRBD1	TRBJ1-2	TGTGCCAGCTCACTACGACAGGGGCTTGACTATGGCTACACCTTC	CASSLRQGLDYGYTF
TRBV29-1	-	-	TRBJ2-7	TGCAGCGTTCCAGGGGTGGGGGAGCAGTACTTC	CSVPGVGEQYF
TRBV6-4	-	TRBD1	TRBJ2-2	TGTGCCAGCAGTGCCATGACAGGGATCGGCGGGGAGCTGTTTTTT	CASSAMTGIGGELFF
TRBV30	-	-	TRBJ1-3	TGTGCCTGGACGGGGACTGGCGGAAACACCATATATTTT	CAWTGTGGNTIYF
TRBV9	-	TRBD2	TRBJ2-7	TGTGCCAGCAGCCCCAGACTAGCGGGAGCTACGGTGGATGAGCAGTACTTC	CASSPRLAGATVDEQYF
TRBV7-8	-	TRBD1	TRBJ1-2	TGTGCCAGCAGCCGGGGACAGGGAATCGGCTATGGCTACACCTTC	CASSRGQGIGYGYTF
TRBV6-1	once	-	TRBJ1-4	TGTGCCAGCAGTCACCACAGAGTTGGATTGGAAAAACTGTTTTTT	CASSHHRVGLEKLFF